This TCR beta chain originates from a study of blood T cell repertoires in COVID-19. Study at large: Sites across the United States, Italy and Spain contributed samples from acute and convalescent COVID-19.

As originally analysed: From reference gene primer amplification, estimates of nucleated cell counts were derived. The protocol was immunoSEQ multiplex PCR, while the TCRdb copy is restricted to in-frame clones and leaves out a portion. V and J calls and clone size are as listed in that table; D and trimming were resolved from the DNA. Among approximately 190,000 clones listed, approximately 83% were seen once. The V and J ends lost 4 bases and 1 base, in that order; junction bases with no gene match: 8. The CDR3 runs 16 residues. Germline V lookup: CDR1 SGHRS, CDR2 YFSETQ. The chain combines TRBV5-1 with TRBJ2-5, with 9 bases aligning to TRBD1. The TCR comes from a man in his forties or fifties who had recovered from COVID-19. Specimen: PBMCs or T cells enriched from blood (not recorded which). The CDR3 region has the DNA TGCGCCAGCAGCGCCCGGGACAGGGACCTCCAAGAGACCCAGTACTTC. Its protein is CASSARDRDLQETQYF.